Presented here are 19 T cell receptor beta chains from one specimen sequenced in a study of T cells in Graves' hyperthyroidism and ophthalmopathy. Amplification yielded TCR beta CDR3 regions, with RNA transcripts as the source. An initial round of RT-PCR targeting the TCR CDR3 relied on the HTBI primer set. One entry per CDR3 protein results from TCRdb running MiXCR on the multiplex PCR reads. In the table there are over 700,000 distinct CDR3 sequences, around 20% of which are singletons. Sample: blood. The receptors originated from a woman aged 45 to 65 with Graves' hyperthyroidism that later progressed to Graves' ophthalmopathy.

The sample holds a few counts of this clonotype. The gene calls are TRBV20-1 and TRBJ2-2; 8 bases agree with TRBD1. The CDR3 totals 13 residues. CDR1 DFQATT and CDR2 SNEGSKA come from the germline V gene (reference sequence). Trimming removed 3 bases from V and 6 bases from J; junction bases left unmatched: 3. This chain's CDR3 is CSARPQGAGELFF. CDR3 bases: TGCAGTGCTAGGCCACAGGGGGCCGGGGAGCTGTTTTTT.

A few counts support this clonotype. It may be a read error: a sequence one base away is much more abundant. The genes are TRBV6-1 and TRBJ2-5, with 13 bases lining up with TRBD2. CDR1 is MNHNS and CDR2 is SASEGT in the germline V gene. This CDR3 region has 16 residues. The CDR3 region is CASSEAGLAGKETQHF. The CDR3, as DNA: TGTGCCAGCAGTGAAGCGGGACTAGCGGGGAAAGAGACCCAGCACTTC.

This clonotype was seen more than once but under ten times. The chain is built from TRBV27 and TRBJ2-6; 9 bases agree with TRBD1. Per germline, CDR1 MNHEY and CDR2 SMNVEV (reference sequence). J gave up 0 bases and V 6 bases, and 12 bases lay outside the gene matches. This CDR3 contains 19 residues. The CDR3 protein is CASRLYGTGPSSGANVLTF. CDR3 nucleotides: TGTGCCAGCAGACTCTACGGGACAGGGCCCAGCTCTGGGGCCAACGTCCTGACTTTC.

Many counts were recorded for this clonotype. The chain recombines TRBV11-3 with TRBJ2-7, with 8 bases aligning to TRBD1. Germline V gene data show CDR1 as SGHNT and CDR2 as YENEEA. J was trimmed by 0 bases and V by 7 bases; bases with no gene match: 5. This CDR3 contains 14 residues. CDR3 loop: CASTLDRASYEQYF. In DNA, the CDR3 is TGTGCCAGCACCTTGGACAGGGCCTCCTACGAGCAGTACTTC.

This clonotype was seen a handful of times. This chain uses TRBV7-9 with TRBJ2-3, with D maybe TRBD2 (5 bases). There are 15 residues in the CDR3. Germline assignment: CDR1 SEHNR and CDR2 FQNEAQ (reference sequence). The V gene lost 5 bases and the J gene lost 2 bases, with 14 bases spanning the gap. The CDR3 spells CASSHTRGITDTQYF. The DNA for the CDR3 is TGTGCCAGCAGCCACACAAGAGGGATCACAGATACGCAGTATTTT.

This chain connects TRBV19 to TRBJ1-1; D unclear. This CDR3 spans 14 amino acids. The V end lost 5 bases, the J end lost 0 bases, and 10 bases lay between the germline ends. The germline gives CDR1 LNHDA, CDR2 SQIVND (reference sequence). CDR3 bases: TGTGCCAGTAGTGCTGGACTTCTGAACACTGAAGCTTTCTTT. Translation gives CASSAGLLNTEAFF.

This clonotype has at least ten counts. V and J are TRBV20-1 and TRBJ1-3; D not certain. With 3 bases removed from V and 1 base from J, the gap between germline ends came to 13 bases. The CDR3 runs 15 residues. Germline V gene lookup returns CDR1 DFQATT and CDR2 SNEGSKA (reference sequence). The CDR3 loop reads CSARVLGFSGNTIYF. Here the CDR3 DNA reads TGCAGTGCTAGGGTGCTGGGCTTTTCTGGAAACACCATATATTTT.

This clonotype was counted many times. V usage is TRBV19 and J usage is TRBJ2-1; 9 bases line up with TRBD2. CDR1 and CDR2 (germline): LNHDA, SQIVND (reference sequence). The ends lost 9 bases at V and 7 bases at J; junction bases unmatched: 7. The CDR3 is 13 amino acids. The CDR3 protein is CASRAGGRNEQFF. As DNA, the CDR3 is TGTGCCAGCAGGGCGGGGGGGCGAAATGAGCAGTTCTTC.

This clonotype was observed a few times. The rearrangement uses TRBV6-2 or TRBV6-3 and TRBJ2-1, with a tentative D call TRBD2 (5 bases). Germline-derived CDR1 and CDR2 are MNHEY and SVGEGT. There are 16 residues in the CDR3. Between the trimmed V and J ends, which lost 2 bases and 0 bases, there was a span of 11 bases. Here the CDR3 DNA reads TGTGCCAGCAGTTACACCCTAGCAACCTCCTACAATGAGCAGTTCTTC. Translation gives CASSYTLATSYNEQFF.

V gene TRBV7-9 combines with J gene TRBJ1-5; D uncertain. Germline V gene data show CDR1 as SEHNR and CDR2 as FQNEAQ (reference sequence). Trimming stripped 0 bases from V and 1 base from J, with 7 bases between. The CDR3 totals 15 residues. The CDR3 DNA is TGTGCCAGCAGCTTAGCAGAAGGCAGCAATCAGCCCCAGCATTTT. Amino acids: CASSLAEGSNQPQHF.

There are a few counts of this clonotype. V usage is TRBV6-2 or TRBV6-3 and J usage is TRBJ2-3; TRBD2 agrees at 7 bases. Per germline, CDR1 MNHEY and CDR2 SVGEGT. The CDR3 is made up of 16 amino acids. V lost 0 bases to trimming and J lost 5 bases; unmatched junction nucleotides: 8. The CDR3 spells CASSYSGGIGRDTQYF. DNA of the CDR3: TGTGCCAGCAGTTACTCGGGGGGGATTGGTAGAGATACGCAGTATTTT.

At least ten counts were recorded for this clonotype. The chain recombines TRBV9 with TRBJ2-1, with 8 positions matching TRBD2. The J segment lost 5 bases and the V segment lost 6 bases, leaving 16 bases of the junction unmatched. This CDR3 has 17 amino acids. Germline V gene sequence: CDR1 SGDLS, CDR2 YYNGEE. The CDR3 DNA follows: TGTGCCAGCACTTACGGGGGGGGGGTCCCCCCAGACAATGAGCAGTTCTTC. This sequence encodes CASTYGGGVPPDNEQFF.

This clonotype was seen more than once but under ten times. The rearrangement uses TRBV4-2 and TRBJ2-1; perhaps TRBD2 as D (6 bases). Per the germline V gene, CDR1 is LGHNA and CDR2 is YNFKEQ. The CDR3 sequence is 14 residues long. V was trimmed by 1 base and J by 9 bases, leaving 13 bases between them. The CDR3: CASSQGTSRVEQFF. As DNA, the CDR3 is TGTGCCAGCAGCCAAGGAACTAGCAGGGTTGAGCAGTTCTTC.

The chain combines TRBV9 with TRBJ2-1, with 10 bases fitting TRBD2. Looked up from germline, CDR1 is SGDLS and CDR2 is YYNGEE. The CDR3 has 17 amino acids. Trimming took 0 bases from V and 8 from J; bases not matched to a gene: 11. DNA for the CDR3: TGTGCCAGCAGCGTAGATGTTGCACTAGCGGGGCGCCATGAGCAGTTCTTC. Translated, it gives CASSVDVALAGRHEQFF.

This chain joins TRBV29-1 and TRBJ2-2; D is possibly TRBD1 (6 bases). The CDR3 is made up of 16 amino acids. The V gene's germline CDR1 is SQVTM and CDR2 ANQGSEA. V was shortened by 3 bases and J by 0 bases, with 14 bases between the two germline ends. For the CDR3, the DNA is TGCAGCGTTGAGCGGTATGGGGGCTCGAACACCGGGGAGCTGTTTTTT. Translated, it gives CSVERYGGSNTGELFF.

This clonotype appeared a few times. The gene calls are TRBV10-3 and TRBJ2-3; D is perhaps TRBD1 (5 bases). Trimming removed 0 bases at V and 0 bases at J, with 10 bases between. CDR1 is ENHRY, CDR2 SYGVKD, per germline. There are 16 residues in the CDR3. The CDR3 region has the DNA TGTGCCATCAGTGAGTCGTGGACAACGAGCACAGATACGCAGTATTTT. Translating gives CAISESWTTSTDTQYF.

V and J are TRBV19 and TRBJ2-2; the D gene is possibly TRBD1 (5 bases). V gave up 3 bases and J gave up 6 bases, with 11 bases separating them. CDR3 length equals 14 residues. Germline CDR1 LNHDA, CDR2 SQIVND (reference sequence). The chain's CDR3 is CASSMTRAPGELFF. CDR3 DNA: TGTGCCAGTAGTATGACCAGGGCTCCCGGGGAGCTGTTTTTT.

This clonotype was seen a handful of times. V and J are TRBV6-5 and TRBJ1-5; no firm D call. There are 14 residues in the CDR3. The germline V gene encodes CDR1 MNHEY and CDR2 SVGAGI. Trimming removed 0 bases from V and 6 bases from J, with 9 bases in between. The CDR3 loop reads CASSYSTGIQPQHF. The CDR3 DNA is TGTGCCAGCAGTTACTCTACCGGGATTCAGCCCCAGCATTTT.

This clonotype showed up many times. The rearrangement uses TRBV7-8 and TRBJ2-2; possible D gene TRBD1, 6 bases. Germline CDR1 SGHVS, CDR2 FQNEAQ. Deletions cut 0 bases from V and 6 bases from J, with 8 bases between. CDR3 length: 14 amino acids. The CDR3 DNA reads TGTGCCAGCAGCTTAGCCAGGGGCGCCGGGGAGCTGTTTTTT. It translates to CASSLARGAGELFF.